The 6 T cell receptor beta chains given below trace back to one sample, sequenced in a study of OX40 agonist ivuxolimab in advanced cancers. Produced via immunoSEQ multiplex PCR; TCRdb's table is partial and in-frame only. Of about 22,000 clones in the sample, 88% were seen once. Sequencing used CD4+ or CD8+ T cells sorted from blood, obtained in a trial of the OX40 agonist ivuxolimab. The receptors stem from an adult with an advanced solid tumor such as melanoma, head and neck, liver or kidney cancer.

The rearrangement uses TRBV27 and TRBJ2-7; TRBD2 might be the D (6 bases). CDR1 and CDR2 from the germline V gene are MNHEY and SMNVEV (reference sequence). The CDR3 consists of 16 residues. V lost 0 bases and J lost 3, with 15 bases in between. The CDR3 coding sequence is TGTGCCAGCAGTTTATCTGGGAGGACTCACTACTACGAGCAGTACTTC. Encoded protein: CASSLSGRTHYYEQYF.

V and J are TRBV6-6 and TRBJ2-1, with TRBD2 matching over 8 bases. CDR1 MNHNY and CDR2 SVGAGI come from the germline V gene (reference sequence). J lost 2 bases, V lost 6 bases, and 0 bases had no gene match. CDR3 size: 13 residues. CDR3 region: CASRAGAYNEQFF. The CDR3 bases are TGTGCCAGCAGAGCGGGGGCCTACAATGAGCAGTTCTTC.

A few counts support this clone. The chain has TRBV7-8 and TRBJ2-7, with 8 bases aligning to TRBD1. The CDR3 covers 17 residues. Germline CDR1 and CDR2: SGHVS and FQNEAQ. V trimming: 1 base; J trimming: 1 base; junction bases outside the gene matches: 9. CDR3 sequence reads: CASSLGTGGIPSYEQYF. The CDR3 bases are TGTGCCAGCAGCTTAGGTACAGGGGGGATCCCATCCTACGAGCAGTACTTC.

This clone is medium-sized. J is TRBJ1-5 and V is TRBV6-1, with 8 bases that match TRBD1. The CDR3 has 18 residues. Germline loops: CDR1 MNHNS, CDR2 SASEGT. J lost 0 bases, V lost 2 bases, and 9 bases had no gene match. CDR3 coding DNA: TGTGCCAGCAGTGAAAAAACCCGGACAGGGTATAGCAATCAGCCCCAGCATTTT. Its translation: CASSEKTRTGYSNQPQHF.

The chain uses TRBV5-6 and TRBJ2-1; TRBD2 matches 8 bases. Germline CDR1 reads SGHDT; CDR2 reads YYEEEE. After removal of 6 bases from V and 6 bases from J, the junction contained 11 bases not matched to a gene. This CDR3 has 15 amino acids. The CDR3 here is CASTDGGLVGNEQFF. DNA for the CDR3: TGTGCCAGCACCGACGGGGGACTAGTAGGCAATGAGCAGTTCTTC.

V and J are TRBV30 and TRBJ2-3; 7 bases are shared with TRBD1. The J segment lost 3 bases and the V segment lost 1 base, leaving 4 bases of the junction unmatched. CDR1 and CDR2 (germline): GTSNPN, SVGIG (reference sequence). The CDR3 covers 14 residues. CDR3 DNA: TGTGCCTGGAGTGACAGGGGTTGGACAGATACGCAGTATTTT. Residues: CAWSDRGWTDTQYF.